The present T cell receptor beta chain was sequenced within a study of monozygotic twins with inflammatory bowel disease (dated by TCRdb to 2018 to 2020). As for the study more broadly: The full study comprised around 28 monozygotic twin pairs: nine German pairs (four IBD-concordant, five IBD-discordant) and 19 IBD-discordant Danish pairs. Within discordant pairs, disease-associated traits were sought mainly by comparing IBD patients with their genetically identical healthy co-twins. Each individual had, on average, about 151 000 unique TCRalpha sequences and 181 000 unique TCRbeta sequences available for analysis. Summary of the overall study and its limitations: Measured by the inverse Simpson index, TCRbeta repertoire diversity was lower in IBD patients than in their healthy co-twins. Different T cell subtypes could not be distinguished in the analysis. Compared with healthy twins, IBD patients shared fewer clonotypes with other individuals, and the difference was most pronounced in patients with signs of disease activity. No single strong signal or clonotype linked to IBD turned up in the results, so the idea that one exists was not supported. Background noise and inter-individual variability may have been introduced into the repertoires by the differing immunosuppressive treatments among patients. No difference in repertoire similarity was observed between concordant and discordant twins, possibly owing to limited statistical power.

From each donor, a roughly 2.5 ml peripheral blood sample was drawn into PAXgene tubes and stored at -80 degrees C. Without T cell sorting, total RNA was isolated from whole blood using the PAXgene blood miRNA kit on an automated QIAcube. Peripheral blood from monozygotic twin pairs who were concordant or discordant for inflammatory bowel disease underwent deep TCRalpha and TCRbeta repertoire profiling using unique molecular barcoding. Smoking habits were recorded for all twin pairs, and each individual was classified as a current, former or never smoker. From the cysteine through the phenylalanine, the CDR3 covers 15 amino acids. A DNA sequence was not provided. Via the germline V gene, CDR1 is LGHNA and CDR2 YNFKEQ. Concerning this clonotype itself: Its binding antigen is unknown.

The library was generated by 5' RACE. For each TCR library, around 4,000 ng of total RNA was used. For each sample, cDNA synthesis was carried out in eight separate reactions using SMARTScribe reverse transcriptase. Unique molecular identifiers containing a 6-nucleotide sample barcode were introduced through template switching during cDNA synthesis. TCRalpha and TCRbeta cDNA was amplified by two nested PCRs of approximately 17 and 9 cycles, with bead purification after each PCR. Before amplification, the cDNA was treated with uracil DNA-glycosylase and purified using the QIAquick PCR purification kit. The second PCR was the step at which Illumina TruSeq-compatible adapters and sample-specific barcodes were added. TapeStation and Qubit were used to check library quality and concentration, and 5 to 6.5 ng of each library went into the pool. Pooled libraries were sequenced on an Illumina HiSeq2500 single-index Rapid Run with 2 x 100 bp reads and custom sequencing primers. The original pipeline was this. MiGEC version 1.2.6 was used for UMI-based consensus assembly, which corrected PCR and sequencing errors. V(D)J alignment, clonotype assembly and CDR3 extraction were performed with MiXCR version 2.1.1. Normalisation of gene usage, clonotype sharing and MAIT/NKT TCR abundance was achieved by analysing the top 1000, 10 000 and 20 000 clonotypes per sample. Diversity was computed as the inverse Simpson index with the vegan R package after downsampling to 27 000 UMIs. Statistical testing used paired Mann-Whitney U tests on the discordant twin pairs and applied Benjamini-Hochberg correction for multiple testing. The reads underwent TCRdb reprocessing, giving one record for each CDR3 protein sequence and no DNA. What appears here as the V and J calls and clone size reflects TCRdb's work, not the paper's. The table of this sample itemizes 150,000 to 200,000 distinct CDR3 sequences. The top ten clones comprise 7.4% of the sample.

The sequence was collected from a human donor with ulcerative colitis or Crohn's disease, or a healthy co-twin of an affected twin (not recorded which). The V gene is TRBV4-2 and the J gene is TRBJ2-7. The sequencing input was blood. The CDR3 region reads CASSLEVASMGEQYF.